These 28 T cell receptor beta chains were all obtained from the same sample, sequenced in a study of PD-1 blockade in classical Hodgkin lymphoma. All patients relapsed after autologous stem cell transplantation, and brentuximab vedotin exposure varied. Libraries were prepared by immunoSEQ multiplex PCR; TCRdb keeps only in-frame clonotypes and omits some of them. The sample carries about 46,000 clones, around three quarters recorded once. The material sequenced was peripheral blood mononuclear cells (PBMCs), taken before the second cycle of nivolumab. The origin of the receptors is a human donor with classical Hodgkin lymphoma.

The V gene is TRBV5-1, the J gene TRBJ2-1; D call uncertain. The CDR3 runs to 14 residues. Germline CDR1 is SGHRS and CDR2 is YFSETQ. The germline V and J ends were trimmed by 1 base and 0 bases, with 5 bases remaining between them. The CDR3 is CASSLSNSYNEQFF. The DNA of the CDR3 is TGCGCCAGCAGCTTGTCCAACTCCTACAATGAGCAGTTCTTC.

This sequence joins TRBV19 and TRBJ1-4; D is perhaps TRBD1 (5 bases). V lost 2 bases to trimming and J lost 5 bases, with 12 bases between them. CDR1 is LNHDA, CDR2 SQIVND, per germline (reference sequence). The CDR3 covers 15 residues. The CDR3 nucleotides are TGTGCCAGTAGTATAATCAGGGCGCGGAATGAAAAACTGTTTTTT. It translates to CASSIIRARNEKLFF.

The chain joins TRBV2 to TRBJ1-1; 9 bases are shared with TRBD1. Germline-derived CDR1 and CDR2 are SNHLY and FYNNEI. This CDR3 spans 12 amino acids. The junction had 5 bases not matched to a gene; V was cut back by 4 bases and J by 11 bases. The CDR3 region is CASSGQGVGAFF. The CDR3 nucleotides are TGTGCCAGCAGTGGACAGGGGGTGGGGGCTTTCTTT.

The V call is TRBV5-4, the J call TRBJ1-2; 9 positions match TRBD1. Losses at the gene ends were 3 bases for V and 6 bases for J; bases not matched to a gene: 6. Germline CDR1 is SGHNT and CDR2 is YYREEE (reference sequence). The CDR3 consists of 14 residues. CDR3 sequence: CASSSPDRGDGYTF. The CDR3 nucleotides are TGTGCCAGCAGCTCACCGGACAGGGGAGATGGCTACACCTTC.

The chain employs TRBV5-1 and TRBJ2-3; 14 bases map to TRBD2. CDR1 is SGHRS and CDR2 is YFSETQ in the germline V gene. The junction had 5 bases not matched to a gene; V was cut back by 4 bases and J by 4 bases. This CDR3 region has 16 residues. The CDR3 loop reads CASSIGTSGSADTQYF. Written as DNA, the CDR3 is TGCGCCAGCAGCATTGGGACTAGCGGGAGTGCAGATACGCAGTATTTT.

The chain combines TRBV28 with TRBJ2-7; TRBD2 is a possible D gene (7 bases). CDR1 is MDHEN and CDR2 is SYDVKM in the germline V gene. The V and J ends lost 3 bases and 1 base respectively, with 13 bases between them. The CDR3 extends over 15 amino acids. The CDR3 DNA reads as TGTGCCAGCAGTTTGGGGGGGCGATCTTCCTACGAGCAGTACTTC. The encoded protein is CASSLGGRSSYEQYF.

The gene calls are TRBV29-1 and TRBJ2-1, with 9 positions matching TRBD1. V was clipped by 4 bases and J by 0 bases; unmatched bases: 1. This CDR3 region has 14 residues. CDR1 and CDR2 from the germline V gene are SQVTM and ANQGSEA. CDR3: CSVVGQGSYNEQFF. The CDR3 DNA sequence: TGCAGCGTTGTGGGACAGGGCTCCTACAATGAGCAGTTCTTC.

Of note for this clone: It is unclear where the CDR3 begins or ends on the DNA, so no DNA is shown, and the CDR3 is as TCRdb lists it. The genes are TRBV5-1 and TRBJ2-1; the table names TRBD1, a call not compared with the DNA. The CDR3 contains 11 residues when both ends are counted. Germline V CDR1 and CDR2: SGHRS, YFSETQ. CDR3 in amino acids: CASSVGQGTFF.

This chain uses TRBV19 with TRBJ2-3; D is perhaps TRBD2 (6 bases). The V gene's germline CDR1 is LNHDA and CDR2 SQIVND (reference sequence). Trimming pared 4 bases from V and 5 bases from J, leaving 10 bases between. The CDR3 totals 13 residues. The CDR3 DNA reads TGTGCCAGTAGTAGCGGGGTGGGAGATACGCAGTATTTT. It codes for CASSSGVGDTQYF.

This clone showed up just a few times. This chain uses TRBV5-6 with TRBJ1-4, with D perhaps matching TRBD1 (5 bases). The germline V and J ends were trimmed by 3 bases and 12 bases, with 15 bases remaining between them. Germline CDR1 and CDR2: SGHDT and YYEEEE. The length of the CDR3 is 13 residues. CDR3 loop: CASSSGPLGELFF. The DNA for the CDR3 is TGTGCCAGCAGCTCAGGACCCCTAGGGGAACTGTTTTTT. The variable domain in full, completed from reference TRBV5-6 and TRBJ1-4, reads DAGVTQSPTHLIKTRGQQVTLRCSPKSGHDTVSWYQQALGQGPQFIFQYYEEEERQRGNFPDRFSGHQFPNYSSELNVNALLLGDSALYLCASSSGPLGELFFGSGTQLSVL.

The chain carries TRBV19 and TRBJ1-3, with D hard to call. The germline gives CDR1 LNHDA, CDR2 SQIVND (reference sequence). Between the trimmed V and J ends, which lost 7 bases and 0 bases, there was a span of 7 bases. This CDR3 contains 13 residues. The CDR3 nucleotides are TGTGCCAGTACGTGGGGCTCTGGAAACACCATATATTTT. Translating it yields CASTWGSGNTIYF.

The chain employs TRBV7-2 and TRBJ1-3, with D perhaps matching TRBD1 (5 bases). Germline V lookup: CDR1 SGHTA, CDR2 FQGNSA. This CDR3 is 15 amino acids long. V shed 5 bases and J shed 0 bases, with 11 bases lying between them. The CDR3 protein is CASSPGADSGNTIYF. For the CDR3, the DNA is TGTGCCAGCAGCCCCGGGGCTGACTCTGGAAACACCATATATTTT.

V gene TRBV6-1 combines with J gene TRBJ2-3; 7 bases agree with TRBD2. After removal of 6 bases from V and 4 bases from J, the junction contained 10 bases not matched to a gene. Germline loops: CDR1 MNHNS, CDR2 SASEGT. This CDR3 spans 15 amino acids. For the CDR3, the DNA is TGTGCCAGCAGAGAGATCTGGGGGGGGGCAGATACGCAGTATTTT. Its protein is CASREIWGGADTQYF.

V gene TRBV9 combines with J gene TRBJ1-1, with TRBD1 matching 7 bases. The ends lost 3 bases at V and 2 bases at J; junction bases unmatched: 13. The germline CDR1 and CDR2 sequences are SGDLS and YYNGEE. The CDR3 is made up of 17 amino acids. The CDR3 loop reads CASSAQGEVRANTEAFF. As DNA, the CDR3 is TGTGCCAGCAGCGCCCAGGGGGAGGTTCGGGCCAACACTGAAGCTTTCTTT.

This clone was observed once. The chain carries TRBV19 and TRBJ1-1; D gene unclear. The germline V gene encodes CDR1 LNHDA and CDR2 SQIVND (reference sequence). The CDR3 covers 13 residues. V was pared by 7 bases and J by 8 bases, with 17 bases between. The DNA of the CDR3 is TGTGCCAGTATTCCGGACGGGAAAGAAGAAGCTTTCTTT. Translated, it gives CASIPDGKEEAFF.

In its sample, this clone was seen once. The chain joins TRBV7-2 to TRBJ2-5; TRBD2 aligns across 12 bases. The ends lost 1 base at V and 2 bases at J; junction bases unmatched: 2. The germline V gene encodes CDR1 SGHTA and CDR2 FQGNSA. The CDR3 contains 16 residues. CDR3 sequence reads: CASSLELAGGQETQYF. CDR3 nucleotide sequence: TGTGCCAGCAGCTTAGAACTAGCGGGGGGACAAGAGACCCAGTACTTC.

The rearrangement links TRBV30 to TRBJ2-5; 10 bases align to TRBD2. The CDR3 length is 15 residues. The V and J ends lost 0 bases and 7 bases, in that order; junction bases with no gene match: 8. The germline V gene has CDR1 GTSNPN and CDR2 SVGIG (reference sequence). The CDR3 DNA sequence: TGTGCCTGGAGTGTAGGGTTAGCGGGGGGCGGGACCCAGTACTTC. It is translated as CAWSVGLAGGGTQYF.

The sample holds one count of this clone. The DNA of the CDR3 is TGTGCCAGCAATGGGCCCCTCTCCTACGAGCAGTACTTC. This sequence encodes CASNGPLSYEQYF. This chain links TRBV6-5 with TRBJ2-7; no definite D call. V lost 7 bases, J lost 0 bases, and 10 bases lay in between. The germline V gene has CDR1 MNHEY and CDR2 SVGAGI. The length of the CDR3 is 13 residues.

This sequence joins TRBV27 and TRBJ2-7; D might be TRBD1 (5 bases). Germline V gene sequence: CDR1 MNHEY, CDR2 SMNVEV (reference sequence). Trimming shortened V by 3 bases and J by 8 bases, and 14 bases separated the two germline ends. This CDR3 region has 13 residues. CDR3 sequence (DNA): TGTGCCAGCAGTTTTGGGCCGCAGGGCCAGCAGTACTTC. Amino acid sequence: CASSFGPQGQQYF.

The chain links TRBV10-3 to TRBJ2-3, with no clear D. Looked up from germline, CDR1 is ENHRY and CDR2 is SYGVKD. CDR3 length: 13 amino acids. The V and J ends lost 10 bases and 1 base respectively, with 12 bases between them. CDR3 protein: CATLPAGTDTQYF. The CDR3 region has the DNA TGTGCCACCCTCCCGGCGGGCACAGATACGCAGTATTTT.

This chain joins TRBV7-9 and TRBJ1-1; D is unresolved. This CDR3 contains 14 residues. V shed 0 bases and J shed 3 bases, with 8 bases lying between them. CDR1 and CDR2 from the germline V gene are SEHNR and FQNEAQ (reference sequence). The CDR3, as DNA: TGTGCCAGCAGCTTAGCGCCGGTGGACACTGAAGCTTTCTTT. It codes for CASSLAPVDTEAFF.

The chain links TRBV5-4 to TRBJ2-1; TRBD2 aligns across 12 bases. J lost 7 bases, V lost 2 bases, and 1 base had no gene match. This CDR3 contains 14 residues. Germline V gene lookup returns CDR1 SGHNT and CDR2 YYREEE (reference sequence). The CDR3 is CASSFGLAGNEQFF. CDR3 nucleotide sequence: TGTGCCAGCAGCTTTGGACTAGCGGGAAATGAGCAGTTCTTC.

V is TRBV4-1 and J is TRBJ2-1; 8 bases map to TRBD1. The CDR3 runs 17 residues. Trimming cost V 0 bases and J 9 bases; bases outside gene matches: 13. CDR1 is MGHRA and CDR2 is YSYEKL in the germline V gene. The CDR3 DNA reads as TGCGCCAGCAGCCAAGATACCGGGACAGGAGGGTTGAGTGAGCAGTTCTTC. This codes for CASSQDTGTGGLSEQFF.

This clone was recorded many times. The gene calls are TRBV5-1 and TRBJ1-3, with D possibly being TRBD1 (6 bases). The CDR3 is 16 amino acids. The germline V and J ends were trimmed by 2 bases and 0 bases, with 12 bases remaining between them. CDR1 and CDR2 (germline): SGHRS, YFSETQ. CDR3 protein: CASSFMGHRSGNTIYF. The DNA of the CDR3 is TGCGCCAGCAGCTTTATGGGACATCGCTCTGGAAACACCATATATTTT.

This sequence joins TRBV7-2 and TRBJ2-5; D is uncertain. With 1 base removed from V and 7 bases from J, the gap between germline ends came to 13 bases. The CDR3 sequence is 14 residues long. Germline CDR1 and CDR2: SGHTA and FQGNSA. DNA for the CDR3: TGTGCCAGCAGCTTAGACCTTCAATCGGGGACCCAGTACTTC. The encoded protein is CASSLDLQSGTQYF.

The rearrangement links TRBV5-1 to TRBJ2-3; the D is unclear. The ends were cut back, 0 bases at V and 6 bases at J, with 8 bases in the middle. CDR3 size: 13 residues. Germline V CDR1 and CDR2: SGHRS, YFSETQ. The CDR3 DNA is TGCGCCAGCAGCTTGGCCCCTAGGGATACGCAGTATTTT. Its translation is CASSLAPRDTQYF. Based on the CDR3 plus reference TRBV5-1 and TRBJ2-3, the full variable domain is KAGVTQTPRYLIKTRGQQVTLSCSPISGHRSVSWYQQTPGQGLQFLFEYFSETQRNKGNFPGRFSGRQFSNSRSEMNVSTLELGDSALYLCASSLAPRDTQYFGPGTRLTVL.

This clone came up once. The rearrangement joins TRBV5-8 to TRBJ2-7; D unresolved. Germline-derived CDR1 and CDR2 are SGHTS and YDEGEE. The CDR3 loop spans 13 amino acids. V gave up 7 bases and J gave up 6 bases, with 17 bases separating them. DNA of the CDR3: TGTGCCAGCCTGGGTCGCCGCGTAAGCGAGCAGTACTTC. Protein product: CASLGRRVSEQYF.

This clone was picked up a small number of times. The chain carries TRBV19 and TRBJ1-1, with D possibly being TRBD1 (5 bases). Trimming pared 1 base from V and 0 bases from J, leaving 6 bases between. Germline V gene sequence: CDR1 LNHDA, CDR2 SQIVND (reference sequence). The CDR3 extends over 14 amino acids. CDR3 protein: CASSIGGLNTEAFF. CDR3 bases: TGTGCCAGTAGTATAGGGGGCCTGAACACTGAAGCTTTCTTT.